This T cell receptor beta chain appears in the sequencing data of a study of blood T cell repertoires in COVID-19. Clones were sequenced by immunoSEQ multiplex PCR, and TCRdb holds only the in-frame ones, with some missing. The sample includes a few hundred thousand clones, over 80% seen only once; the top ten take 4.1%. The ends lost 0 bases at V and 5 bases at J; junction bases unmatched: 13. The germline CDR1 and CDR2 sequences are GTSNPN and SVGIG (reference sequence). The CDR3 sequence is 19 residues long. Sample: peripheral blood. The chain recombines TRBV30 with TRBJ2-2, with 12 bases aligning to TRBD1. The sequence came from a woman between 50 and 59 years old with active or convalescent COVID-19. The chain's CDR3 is CAWSVYPGTGGKGTGELFF. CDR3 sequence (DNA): TGTGCCTGGAGTGTATATCCCGGGACAGGGGGCAAGGGAACCGGGGAGCTGTTTTTT.